This is a list of T cell receptor beta chains from one sample in a study of blood T cell repertoires in COVID-19. Using immunoSEQ multiplex PCR, the repertoire was profiled, and TCRdb retains in-frame clones only, with some absent. The profile shows over 55,000 clones, around 83% of them singletons. Sequenced sample: peripheral blood. The receptors derive from a man aged 50 to 59 with COVID-19, enrolled during active disease. CDR3s include the opening cysteine and the closing phenylalanine or tryptophan. The D gene is left open where the match is weak. Where a row states a size, it is once, few, many or the class of an expanded clone; other rows omit it.

size: -; J: TRBJ1-1; V: TRBV6-6; D: TRBD1; DNA: TGTGCCAGCAGTGGACAGGGGAGAAAGGACACTGAAGCTTTCTTT; CDR3: CASSGQGRKDTEAFF
size: -; J: TRBJ2-4; V: TRBV28; D: -; DNA: TGTGCCAGCAGTTTAACGGTTTTAGCCAAAAACATTCAGTACTTC; CDR3: CASSLTVLAKNIQYF
size: -; J: TRBJ1-1; V: TRBV6-5; D: -; DNA: TGTGCCAGCAGTCAGGACACTTTGAACACTGAAGCTTTCTTT; CDR3: CASSQDTLNTEAFF
size: -; J: TRBJ1-2; V: TRBV30; D: TRBD1; DNA: TGTGCCTGGAGTCCCTTGGGGACAGCCAATGGCTACACCTTC; CDR3: CAWSPLGTANGYTF
size: -; J: TRBJ1-6; V: TRBV18; D: -; DNA: TGTGCCAGCTCACCATCCGGAGGGCCCAATTCACCCCTCCACTTT; CDR3: CASSPSGGPNSPLHF
size: -; J: TRBJ1-5; V: TRBV2; D: -; DNA: TGTGCCAGCTCTTTAATGGTAGGGGCCGGTCAGCCCCAGCATTTT; CDR3: CASSLMVGAGQPQHF
size: -; J: TRBJ1-4; V: TRBV3-1/TRBV3-2; D: -; DNA: TGTGCCAGCAGCCACGGGGTTGCGGTGGGTGAAAAACTGTTTTTT; CDR3: CASSHGVAVGEKLFF
size: once; J: TRBJ1-1; V: TRBV6-5; D: TRBD1; DNA: TGTGCCAGCTCCGGGCCAGGGGGAACTGAAGCTTTCTTT; CDR3: CASSGPGGTEAFF
size: -; J: TRBJ2-3; V: TRBV5-1; D: -; DNA: TGCGCCAGCAGCTTGCCCAGGGGCGCGATGGCAGATACGCAGTATTTT; CDR3: CASSLPRGAMADTQYF
size: once; J: TRBJ2-5; V: TRBV11-1; D: -; DNA: TGTGCCAGCAGCTTATACCGGGGTTCCTATGAGACCCAGTACTTC; CDR3: CASSLYRGSYETQYF
size: -; J: TRBJ1-2; V: TRBV5-1; D: TRBD1; DNA: TGCGCCAGCAGCGCCACAGGGGGCCGGGACTATGGCTACACCTTC; CDR3: CASSATGGRDYGYTF
size: -; J: TRBJ2-2; V: TRBV28; D: -; DNA: TGTGCCAGCAGGTTACAGGGAGGGGCCGGGGAGCTGTTTTTT; CDR3: CASRLQGGAGELFF
size: -; J: TRBJ2-5; V: TRBV7-7; D: TRBD2; DNA: TGTGCTAGCAGCTTAGGGACTAGCGGGAGGACGGCAGAGACCCAGTACTTC; CDR3: CASSLGTSGRTAETQYF
size: -; J: TRBJ2-5; V: TRBV5-1; D: TRBD2; DNA: TGCGCCAGCAGCTCCGGGATGACTAGCGGGAGAACAGAGACCCAGTACTTC; CDR3: CASSSGMTSGRTETQYF
size: -; J: TRBJ2-5; V: TRBV28; D: -; DNA: TGTGCCAGCATCCGGACGGGAGCGGGAGAGACCCAGTACTTC; CDR3: CASIRTGAGETQYF
size: -; J: TRBJ2-5; V: TRBV20-1; D: -; DNA: TGCAGGGTGGTCCACTTGGAGACCCAGTACTTC; CDR3: CRVVHLETQYF
size: once; J: TRBJ2-5; V: TRBV30; D: -; DNA: TGTGCCTGGAGTGATGGGGGAGGAGGGGAGACCCAGTACTTC; CDR3: CAWSDGGGGETQYF
size: -; J: TRBJ1-5; V: TRBV2; D: -; DNA: TGTGCCAGCACCCTGTCCAATCAGCCCCAGCATTTT; CDR3: CASTLSNQPQHF
size: -; J: TRBJ2-1; V: TRBV9; D: TRBD2; DNA: TGTGCCAGCAGCGCCGGGACTACCTACAATGAGCAGTTCTTC; CDR3: CASSAGTTYNEQFF
size: -; J: TRBJ2-2; V: TRBV29-1; D: TRBD2; DNA: TGCAGCGTTGCCCCTAGCGGGAGGGAGGGCACCGGGGAGCTGTTTTTT; CDR3: CSVAPSGREGTGELFF
size: -; J: TRBJ2-1; V: TRBV27; D: TRBD2; DNA: TGTGCCAGCAGTGCCGGGACTAGCGGGAGCTATGAGCAGTTCTTC; CDR3: CASSAGTSGSYEQFF
size: -; J: TRBJ2-1; V: TRBV10-3; D: -; DNA: TGTGCCATCAGTGAGTCGAAAACTTCTGGTTTATCCTACAATGAGCAGTTCTTC; CDR3: CAISESKTSGLSYNEQFF
size: once; J: TRBJ1-4; V: TRBV18; D: TRBD1; DNA: TGTGCCAGCTCACCCGACAGGGTCCCCGCGGAAGGTCTGTTTTTT; CDR3: CASSPDRVPAEGLFF
size: -; J: TRBJ2-2; V: TRBV11-2; D: TRBD1; DNA: TGTGCCAGCAGCTTTTTCCAGGGGGCGCGAGGGGAGCTGTTTTTT; CDR3: CASSFFQGARGELFF
size: -; J: TRBJ1-2; V: TRBV6-5; D: TRBD1; DNA: TGTGCCAGCAGTTACTCGCAGGACAGGTCTAGGGGCTACACCTTC; CDR3: CASSYSQDRSRGYTF
size: -; J: TRBJ2-1; V: TRBV5-4; D: TRBD2; DNA: TGTGCCAGCACAAGACTAGCGGAACTCAATGAGCAGTTCTTC; CDR3: CASTRLAELNEQFF
size: -; J: TRBJ1-1; V: TRBV5-1; D: -; DNA: TGCGCCAGCAGCACCGGGAGGACCGGGTACACTGAAGCTTTCTTT; CDR3: CASSTGRTGYTEAFF
size: few; J: TRBJ1-5; V: TRBV30; D: -; DNA: TGTGCCTGGAGTGTACGTAGGGGTCAGCCCCAGCATTTT; CDR3: CAWSVRRGQPQHF
size: once; J: TRBJ2-7; V: TRBV19; D: TRBD2; DNA: TGTGCCAGTAGTACAACAAGCGGGAGCTCTTACGAGCAGTACTTC; CDR3: CASSTTSGSSYEQYF
size: -; J: TRBJ2-4; V: TRBV2; D: TRBD1; DNA: TGTGCCAGCAGCGCGGACAGGGCGGCAGCCAAAAACATTCAGTACTTC; CDR3: CASSADRAAAKNIQYF
size: few; J: TRBJ1-2; V: TRBV6-1; D: -; DNA: TGTGCCAGCAGTGAAGCGGCAGGGAACTATGGCTACACCTTC; CDR3: CASSEAAGNYGYTF
size: -; J: TRBJ1-2; V: TRBV2; D: -; DNA: TGTGCCAGCGGCGGGTGGACTAACTATGGCTACACCTTC; CDR3: CASGGWTNYGYTF
size: -; J: TRBJ2-7; V: TRBV28; D: TRBD2; DNA: TGTGCCAGCAGTTTTGCTCTAGCGGACATAAAATTAAGCTACGAGCAGTACTTC; CDR3: CASSFALADIKLSYEQYF
size: -; J: TRBJ2-1; V: TRBV9; D: -; DNA: TGTGCCAGCAGCGTAGTGGGCAGCCCCAATGAGCAGTTCTTC; CDR3: CASSVVGSPNEQFF
size: -; J: TRBJ2-1; V: TRBV11-2; D: TRBD2; DNA: TGTGCCAGCAGCAAACTAGCGGGAGGTGGGTATGAGCAGTTCTTC; CDR3: CASSKLAGGGYEQFF
size: -; J: TRBJ2-3; V: TRBV9; D: -; DNA: TGTGCCAGCAGCGTAGGCGCGGGATCCACAGATACGCAGTATTTT; CDR3: CASSVGAGSTDTQYF
size: few; J: TRBJ1-1; V: TRBV7-2; D: -; DNA: TGTGCCAGCAGCCCCCTCCAGGGCACTGAAGCTTTCTTT; CDR3: CASSPLQGTEAFF
size: -; J: TRBJ2-5; V: TRBV3-1/TRBV3-2; D: -; DNA: TGTGCCAGCAGCCTCGGGTTACACCAAGAGACCCAGTACTTC; CDR3: CASSLGLHQETQYF
size: -; J: TRBJ1-3; V: TRBV29-1; D: -; DNA: TGCAGCGCCAACCTGCCTGGGAGATCTGGAAACACCATATATTTT; CDR3: CSANLPGRSGNTIYF
size: -; J: TRBJ1-1; V: TRBV6-5; D: -; DNA: TGTGCCAGCAGTTATAGTTGGACAGCCATGAACACTGAAGCTTTCTTT; CDR3: CASSYSWTAMNTEAFF
size: -; J: TRBJ1-1; V: TRBV2; D: -; DNA: TGTGCCAGCAGGGAGGGACGGGCGAACACTGAAGCTTTCTTT; CDR3: CASREGRANTEAFF
size: few; J: TRBJ2-1; V: TRBV15; D: TRBD2; DNA: TGTGCCACCAGCAGCCTCGGGACTAGCGGGGGGGAGGAACAGTTCTTC; CDR3: CATSSLGTSGGEEQFF
size: -; J: TRBJ1-4; V: TRBV5-4; D: TRBD1; DNA: TGTGCCAGCAGCTTGGCGACCGGGACAGATAATGAAAAACTGTTTTTT; CDR3: CASSLATGTDNEKLFF